The clone carrying this T cell receptor beta chain was observed many times. These data come from a study of tumor-infiltrating lymphocytes in oesophageal squamous cell carcinoma. The CDR3 runs 15 residues. J was trimmed by 1 base and V by 2 bases; bases with no gene match: 3. Germline values: CDR1 SGHDT, CDR2 YYEEEE. Using its own MiXCR run on the PCR reads, TCRdb lists one record per CDR3 protein. In the table there are about 19,000 distinct CDR3 sequences, under 40% of which are singletons. The specimen sequenced was blood. This chain uses TRBV5-6 with TRBJ2-5; 9 bases are a match to TRBD2. The receptor comes from a male donor with esophageal squamous cell carcinoma. The CDR3 bases are TGTGCCAGCAGCTTAGCGGGAGGCCTCCAAGAGACCCAGTACTTC. It is translated as CASSLAGGLQETQYF.